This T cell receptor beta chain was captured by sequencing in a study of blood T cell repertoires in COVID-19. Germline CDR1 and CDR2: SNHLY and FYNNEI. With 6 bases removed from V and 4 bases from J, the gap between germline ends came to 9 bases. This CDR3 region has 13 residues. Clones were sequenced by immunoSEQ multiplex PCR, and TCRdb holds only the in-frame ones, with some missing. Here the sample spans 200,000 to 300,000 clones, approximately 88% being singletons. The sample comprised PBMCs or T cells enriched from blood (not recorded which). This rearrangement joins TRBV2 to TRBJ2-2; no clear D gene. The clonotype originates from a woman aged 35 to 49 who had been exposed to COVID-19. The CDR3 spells CASRVLSTGELFF. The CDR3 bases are TGTGCCAGCAGGGTACTAAGCACCGGGGAGCTGTTTTTT.